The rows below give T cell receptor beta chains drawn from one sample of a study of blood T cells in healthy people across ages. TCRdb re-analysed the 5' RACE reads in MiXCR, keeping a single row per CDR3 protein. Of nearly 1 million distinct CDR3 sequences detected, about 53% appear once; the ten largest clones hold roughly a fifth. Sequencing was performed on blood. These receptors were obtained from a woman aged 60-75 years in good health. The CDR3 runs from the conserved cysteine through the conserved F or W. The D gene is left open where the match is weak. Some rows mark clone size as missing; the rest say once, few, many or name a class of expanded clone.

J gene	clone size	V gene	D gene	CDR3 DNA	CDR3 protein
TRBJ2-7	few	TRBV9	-	TGTGCCAGCAGCGTATCCCCTAGCTCGGGGGAGCAGTACTTC	CASSVSPSSGEQYF
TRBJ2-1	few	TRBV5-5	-	TGTGCCAGCAGCTTGGACCTCCTTGAGCAGTTCTTC	CASSLDLLEQFF
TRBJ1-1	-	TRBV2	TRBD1	TGTGCCAGCAGTGAAGGACAGGGGGTAAACACTGAAGCTTTCTTT	CASSEGQGVNTEAFF
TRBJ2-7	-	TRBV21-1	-	TGTGCCAGCAGCAAACCTTACGGGGGGAGCTCCTACGAGCAGTACTTC	CASSKPYGGSSYEQYF
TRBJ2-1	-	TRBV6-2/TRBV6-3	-	TGTGCCAGCAGTCGACTTGGCGGAGAGACCCAGTTCTTC	CASSRLGGETQFF
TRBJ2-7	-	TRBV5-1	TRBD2	TGCGCCAGCAGCCGTGGGGCTAGCGGGAGTAACTACGAGCAGTACTTC	CASSRGASGSNYEQYF
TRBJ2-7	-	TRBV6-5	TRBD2	TGTGCCAGCAGAGCCGGGACTAGCGGGTACCGCGAGCAGTACTTC	CASRAGTSGYREQYF
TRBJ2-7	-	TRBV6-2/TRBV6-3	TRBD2	TGTGCCAGCAGTTACTCGACGAGAAGCGGGGGGCTGAGCTCCTACGAGCAGTACTTC	CASSYSTRSGGLSSYEQYF
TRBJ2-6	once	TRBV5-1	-	TGCGCCAGCAGCTTGGTGGGTAGCGTCGAGTCTGGGGCCAACGTCCTGACTTTC	CASSLVGSVESGANVLTF
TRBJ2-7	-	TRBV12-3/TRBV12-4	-	TGTGCCAGCATGGAGGAGACCTCCTACGAGCAGTACTTC	CASMEETSYEQYF
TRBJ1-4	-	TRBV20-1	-	TGCAGTGCTAGAGTTTCTGGGGAGGGACCGTCTGGAGAAAAACTGTTTTTT	CSARVSGEGPSGEKLFF
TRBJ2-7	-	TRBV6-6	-	TGTGCCAGCAGGGGAGGGGGGACTACCCGAACTACCTACGAGCAGTACTTC	CASRGGGTTRTTYEQYF
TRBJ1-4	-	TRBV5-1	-	TGCGCCAGCAGCTTGGCCGGTGGCAGGGTCGGTGAAAAACTGTTTTTT	CASSLAGGRVGEKLFF
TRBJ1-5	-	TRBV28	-	TGTGCCAGCAGTTTGGTCCACCTCAATCAGCCCCAGCATTTT	CASSLVHLNQPQHF
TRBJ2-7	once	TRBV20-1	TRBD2	TGCAGTGCTAGAAAACTACTAGCGTTGGGCGAGCAGTACTTC	CSARKLLALGEQYF
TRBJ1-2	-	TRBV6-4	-	TGTGCCAGCGGAAGCCCCCGGACAGCCAGAGACTATGGCTACACCTTC	CASGSPRTARDYGYTF
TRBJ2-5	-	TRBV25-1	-	TGTGCCAGCAGTGAATGGCAGGGACGCAATGAAGAGACCCAGTACTTC	CASSEWQGRNEETQYF
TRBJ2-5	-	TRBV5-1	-	TGCGCCAGCAACCGTCTTCTTGGGGGAAAACAAGAGACCCAGTACTTC	CASNRLLGGKQETQYF
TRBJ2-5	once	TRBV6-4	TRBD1	TGTGCCGGCAGTCCCGGGACAGAAAAAGAGACCCAGTACTTC	CAGSPGTEKETQYF
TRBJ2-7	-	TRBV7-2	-	TGTGCCAGCAGCGTAGCTGTAGGGAGTTACGAGCAGTACTTC	CASSVAVGSYEQYF
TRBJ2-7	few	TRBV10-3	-	TGTGCCATCAGTCCTTCCGGGTACACCTACGAGCAGTACTTC	CAISPSGYTYEQYF
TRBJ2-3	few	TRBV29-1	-	TGCAGCGGCCGACTAGGTACAGATACGCAGTATTTT	CSGRLGTDTQYF
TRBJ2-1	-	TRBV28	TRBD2	TGTGCCAGCAGTTTTGTTAGCGGGAGGGCTGGGGATGAGCAGTTCTTC	CASSFVSGRAGDEQFF
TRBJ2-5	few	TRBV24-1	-	TGTGCCACCAGTGAAAACTCCCAGGGTGAGCAGTACTTC	CATSENSQGEQYF
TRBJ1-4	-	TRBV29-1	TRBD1	TGCAGCGTCGGACAGGGTATGGGTGAAAAACTGTTTTTT	CSVGQGMGEKLFF
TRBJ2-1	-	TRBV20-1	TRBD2	TGCAGTGCTAAAAGTCTAGCGGGATTTAATGAGCAGTTCTTC	CSAKSLAGFNEQFF
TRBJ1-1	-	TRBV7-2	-	TGTGCCAGCAGCTTATCTAGGGAGGGATTTACTGAAGCTTTCTTT	CASSLSREGFTEAFF
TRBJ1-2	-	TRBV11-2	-	TGTGCCAGCAGCTTAGATAGCAGGAACTTCTATGGCTACACCTTC	CASSLDSRNFYGYTF
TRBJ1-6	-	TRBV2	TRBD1	TGTGCAAGCAGTGTAACAGGGGGCACCTATAATTCACCCCTCCACTTT	CASSVTGGTYNSPLHF
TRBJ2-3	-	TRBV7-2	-	TGTGCCAGCAGCTTAGGGGGGTTCGATACGCAGTATTTT	CASSLGGFDTQYF
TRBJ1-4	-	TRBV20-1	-	TGCAGTGCTAGAGATGGTCACAGTGCAACTAATGAAAAACTGTTTTTT	CSARDGHSATNEKLFF
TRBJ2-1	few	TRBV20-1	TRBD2	TGCAGCTCCCTAGCGGGAGGCGCCCCTGATTTGGGTGAGCAGTTCTTC	CSSLAGGAPDLGEQFF
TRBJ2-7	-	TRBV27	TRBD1	TGTGCCAGCAGAAGTTCCGGGACAGGGGCCTACGAGCAGTACTTC	CASRSSGTGAYEQYF